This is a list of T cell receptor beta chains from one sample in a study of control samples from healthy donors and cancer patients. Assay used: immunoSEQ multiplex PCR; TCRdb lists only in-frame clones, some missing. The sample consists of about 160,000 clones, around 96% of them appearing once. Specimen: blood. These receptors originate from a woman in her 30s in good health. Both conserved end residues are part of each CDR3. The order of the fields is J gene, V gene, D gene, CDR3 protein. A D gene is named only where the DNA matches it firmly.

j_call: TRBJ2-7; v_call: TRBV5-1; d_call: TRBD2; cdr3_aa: CASSFSGSYEQYF
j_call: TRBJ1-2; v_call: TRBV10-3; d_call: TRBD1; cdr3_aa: CAISGPDRRGHGYTF
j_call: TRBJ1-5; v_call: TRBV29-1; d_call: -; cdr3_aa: CSVVTLGLNQPQHF
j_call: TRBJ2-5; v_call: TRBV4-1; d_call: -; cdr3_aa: CASSQGRGWETQYF
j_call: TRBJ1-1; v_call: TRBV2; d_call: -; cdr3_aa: CASGVNTEAFF
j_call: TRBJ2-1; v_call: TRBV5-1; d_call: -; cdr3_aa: CASSFDPRRNEQFF
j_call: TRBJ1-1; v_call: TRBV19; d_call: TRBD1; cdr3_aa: CASMNRGSDTEAFF
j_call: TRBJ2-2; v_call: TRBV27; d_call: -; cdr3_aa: CASSLYVFPGGIGELFF
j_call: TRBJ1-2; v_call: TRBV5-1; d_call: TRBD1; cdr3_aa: CASSMTGEVYGYTF
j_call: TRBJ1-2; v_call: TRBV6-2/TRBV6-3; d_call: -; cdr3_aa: CASSFLDNLAYGYTF
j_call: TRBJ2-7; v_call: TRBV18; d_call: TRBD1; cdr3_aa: CASSPTGGGSYEQYF
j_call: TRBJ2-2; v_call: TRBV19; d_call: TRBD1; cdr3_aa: CASSIGIQGANTGELFF
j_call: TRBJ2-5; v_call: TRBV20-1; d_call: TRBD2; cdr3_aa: CSASSPSGRVGQETQYF
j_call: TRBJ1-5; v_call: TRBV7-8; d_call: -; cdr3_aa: CASSLDFGRARNQPQHF
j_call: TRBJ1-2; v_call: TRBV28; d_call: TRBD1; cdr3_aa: CASSSRKGPPGGGYTF
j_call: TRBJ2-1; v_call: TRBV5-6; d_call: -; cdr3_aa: CASSLWISSYNEQFF
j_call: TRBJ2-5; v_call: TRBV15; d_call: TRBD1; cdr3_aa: CATSRKGTGKETQYF
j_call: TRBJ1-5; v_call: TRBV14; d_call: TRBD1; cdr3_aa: CASSQGGGRVQPQHF
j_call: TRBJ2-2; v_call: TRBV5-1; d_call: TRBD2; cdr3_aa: CASSLGLAGTGELFF
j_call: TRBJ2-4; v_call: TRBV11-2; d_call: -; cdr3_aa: CASSLRRDIHYF
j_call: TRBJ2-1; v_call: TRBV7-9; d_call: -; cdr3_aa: CASSLGGGPSYNEQFF
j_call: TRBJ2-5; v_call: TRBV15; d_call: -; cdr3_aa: CATSTRTFQETQYF
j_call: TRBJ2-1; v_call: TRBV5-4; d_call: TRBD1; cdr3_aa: CASRAGTGSNEQFF
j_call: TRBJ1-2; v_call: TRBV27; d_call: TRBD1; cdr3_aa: CASGPDREYGYTF
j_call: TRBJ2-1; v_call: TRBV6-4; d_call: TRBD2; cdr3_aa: CASSEAGGNNEQFF
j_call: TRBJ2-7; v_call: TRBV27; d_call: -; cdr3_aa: CASSFGYEQYF
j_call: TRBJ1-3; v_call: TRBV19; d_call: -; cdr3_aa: CASSMGVRTGGNTIYF
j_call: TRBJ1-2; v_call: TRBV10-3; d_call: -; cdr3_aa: CAIRVPVGVYCYTF
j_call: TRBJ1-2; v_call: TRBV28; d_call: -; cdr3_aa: CASSLLGDYGYTF
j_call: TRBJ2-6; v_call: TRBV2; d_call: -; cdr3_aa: CAINPLSGANVLTF
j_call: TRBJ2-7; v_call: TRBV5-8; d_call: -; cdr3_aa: CASSPGYEQYF
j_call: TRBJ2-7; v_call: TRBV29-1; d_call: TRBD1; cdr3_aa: CSAKQGLYEQYF
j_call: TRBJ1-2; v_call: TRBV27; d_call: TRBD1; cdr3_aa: CASSGQPGQGRPPGYTF
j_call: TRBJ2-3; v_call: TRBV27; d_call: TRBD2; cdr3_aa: CASSLIAGGNTDTQYF
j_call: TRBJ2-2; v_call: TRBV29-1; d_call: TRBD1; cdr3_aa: CSVEGGQGYTGELFF
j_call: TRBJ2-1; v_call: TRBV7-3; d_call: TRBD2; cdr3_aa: CASSLLGRASYNEQFF
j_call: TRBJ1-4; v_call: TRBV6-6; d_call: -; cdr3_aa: CASSPRWVGATNEKLFF
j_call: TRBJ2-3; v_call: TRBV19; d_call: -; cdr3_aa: CASSIGLGGPHHTQYF
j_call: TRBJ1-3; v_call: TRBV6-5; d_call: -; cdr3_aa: CASRGGNTIYF
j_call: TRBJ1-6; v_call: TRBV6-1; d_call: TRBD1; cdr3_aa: CASSEVGGNNSPLHF
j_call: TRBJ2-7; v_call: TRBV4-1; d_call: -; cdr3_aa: CASSQDIGLGSYEQYF
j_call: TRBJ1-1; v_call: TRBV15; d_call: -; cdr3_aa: CATSRGGATEAFF
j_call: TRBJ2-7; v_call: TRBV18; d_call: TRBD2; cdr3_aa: CASSRTSGGAYEQYF
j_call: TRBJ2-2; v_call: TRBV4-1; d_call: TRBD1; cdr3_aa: CASSQGTGGLYTGELFF
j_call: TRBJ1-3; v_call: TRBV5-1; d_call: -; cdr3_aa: CASSSSGGGGGNTIYF
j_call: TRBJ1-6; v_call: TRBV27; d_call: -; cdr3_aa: CASSLSGGALDSPLHF
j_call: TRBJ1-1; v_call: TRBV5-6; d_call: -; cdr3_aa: CASSLGMNTEAFF